This TCR beta chain was identified during a study of T cell responses to AZD1222 COVID-19 vaccine. The protocol was immunoSEQ multiplex PCR, while the TCRdb copy is restricted to in-frame clones and leaves out a portion. The sample carries around 95,000 clones, about 85% recorded once. V lost 5 bases to trimming and J lost 1 base, with 8 bases between them. Germline assignment: CDR1 SNHLY and CDR2 FYNNEI. This CDR3 has 13 residues. The material sequenced was peripheral blood, taken on day 0 of AZD1222 vaccination. The sequence was obtained from an adult in good health. The chain recombines TRBV2 with TRBJ1-2, with D maybe TRBD1 (6 bases). The CDR3 region has the DNA TGTGCCAGCAGTTTAGGGGGTAACTATGGCTACACCTTC. Protein sequence: CASSLGGNYGYTF.